This T cell receptor beta chain originates from a study of human T cells and chemical hapten exposure. Study in general: For sensitization, 2% DPC was applied to an approximately 2 cm by approximately 2 cm patch of upper inner arm skin.

Broader study findings: In comparison with controls, expanded TCRs gave rise to a significantly larger number of large CDR3 similarity clusters.

The CDR3 is 16 amino acids. Per germline, CDR1 MNHNS and CDR2 SASEGT. Trimming at V came to 2 bases and at J to 3 bases, leaving 6 bases not matched to a gene. About this clonotype itself: Its specificity is not known.

Each CDR3 protein is one row after TCRdb ran MiXCR on the RACE reads. The repertoire holds 300,000 to 400,000 distinct CDR3 sequences, with roughly 5% as singletons. The time point denotes: pre-sensitization, week 0. Documented treatment: therapeutic diphenylcyclopropenone sensitization with weekly scalp DPC. Blood collection took place prior to placing each patch test. Extraction of total RNA was performed on unfractionated whole blood. The receptor was derived from a woman in her 50s with alopecia areata. Some clones in this sample may be carry-over from other donors' samples. V gene TRBV6-1 combines with J gene TRBJ2-1; TRBD1 matches at 8 bases. The sequencing here drew on whole blood, taken in connection with sensitization to the hapten diphenylcyclopropenone (DPC). The DNA of the CDR3 is TGTGCCAGCAGTGAATATCACGGACAGGGCTACAATGAGCAGTTCTTC. Its protein is CASSEYHGQGYNEQFF.